Listed below are T cell receptor beta chains from one sample, sequenced in a study of T cell clonotyping in hematopoietic cell transplantation. Sequencing was performed with immunoSEQ multiplex PCR; in TCRdb, only in-frame clones are kept and a portion is missing. Among 3,000 to 4,000 clones listed, 15% to 20% were seen once. This material consisted of peripheral blood mononuclear cells, taken 30 days after allogeneic stem cell transplant. These receptor sequences come from a male patient in his forties or fifties who had an allogeneic stem cell transplant from a related donor, so the T cells may come from the graft donor. Some clones in this sample may be carry-over from other donors' samples. The CDR3 runs from the conserved cysteine through the conserved F or W. Each record gives: V gene, J gene, D gene, clone size, CDR3 DNA, CDR3 protein. A D gene is named only where the DNA matches it firmly. Clone size is not always given. Where it is, it says once, few, many or a class for expanded clones.

V gene: TRBV30; J gene: TRBJ1-1; D gene: -; clone size: -; CDR3 DNA: TGTGCCTGGAGCGGGGGTGGCACTGAAGCTTTCTTT; CDR3 protein: CAWSGGGTEAFF
V gene: TRBV6-6; J gene: TRBJ1-2; D gene: -; clone size: few; CDR3 DNA: TGTGCCAGCAGCCCCGACAGTACCTACTATGGCTACACCTTC; CDR3 protein: CASSPDSTYYGYTF
V gene: TRBV6-6; J gene: TRBJ2-1; D gene: -; clone size: few; CDR3 DNA: TGTGCCAGCAGCCCCACCCGGCGCAGGGAGCATGAGCAGTTCTTC; CDR3 protein: CASSPTRRREHEQFF
V gene: TRBV7-2; J gene: TRBJ1-2; D gene: TRBD1; clone size: -; CDR3 DNA: TGTGCCAGCAGCCCCCGACAGGGGGCGGGCTATGGCTACACCTTC; CDR3 protein: CASSPRQGAGYGYTF
V gene: TRBV7-2; J gene: TRBJ1-2; D gene: -; clone size: few; CDR3 DNA: TGTGCCAGCAGCTTAGCCCCTAACTATGGCTACACCTTC; CDR3 protein: CASSLAPNYGYTF
V gene: TRBV7-9; J gene: TRBJ1-5; D gene: -; clone size: -; CDR3 DNA: TGTGCCAGCAGCTTAGGTGAAGGGGCCCATCAGCCCCAGCATTTT; CDR3 protein: CASSLGEGAHQPQHF
V gene: TRBV30; J gene: TRBJ2-7; D gene: -; clone size: -; CDR3 DNA: TGTGCCTGGAGTCGGGGGTCAGGCTACGAGCAGTACTTC; CDR3 protein: CAWSRGSGYEQYF
V gene: TRBV5-4; J gene: TRBJ2-5; D gene: TRBD2; clone size: few; CDR3 DNA: TGTGCCAGCAGCGGGACTAGCGGGGGGGCAGAGACCCAGTACTTC; CDR3 protein: CASSGTSGGAETQYF
V gene: TRBV4-2; J gene: TRBJ2-3; D gene: TRBD2; clone size: -; CDR3 DNA: TGTGCCAGCAGCCAAAGACTAGCGGGAGTATACACAGATACGCAGTATTTT; CDR3 protein: CASSQRLAGVYTDTQYF
V gene: TRBV5-1; J gene: TRBJ1-3; D gene: -; clone size: -; CDR3 DNA: TGCGCCAGCAGCTTAGGGCCGGGCATCTCTGGAAACACCATATATTTT; CDR3 protein: CASSLGPGISGNTIYF
V gene: TRBV6-6; J gene: TRBJ2-7; D gene: -; clone size: -; CDR3 DNA: TGTGCCAGCAGTTACGGGCAGTCCTACGAGCAGTACTTC; CDR3 protein: CASSYGQSYEQYF
V gene: TRBV30; J gene: TRBJ2-5; D gene: TRBD2; clone size: -; CDR3 DNA: TGTGCCTGGAGTATGCCGGGGGGGGATCGCAAGACCCAGTACTTC; CDR3 protein: CAWSMPGGDRKTQYF
V gene: TRBV30; J gene: TRBJ1-2; D gene: TRBD1; clone size: few; CDR3 DNA: TGTGCCTGGAGTGTAGACAGGGAAGGAGGCTACACCTTC; CDR3 protein: CAWSVDREGGYTF
V gene: TRBV30; J gene: TRBJ1-1; D gene: -; clone size: -; CDR3 DNA: TGTGCCTTTGAGGAAACTGAAGCTTTCTTT; CDR3 protein: CAFEETEAFF
V gene: TRBV11-2; J gene: TRBJ1-4; D gene: -; clone size: -; CDR3 DNA: TGTGCCAGCAGCTTAGTTTATGAAAAACTGTTTTTT; CDR3 protein: CASSLVYEKLFF
V gene: TRBV19; J gene: TRBJ1-2; D gene: -; clone size: few; CDR3 DNA: TGTGCCAGTACCTCGAACCCCTATGGCTACACCTTC; CDR3 protein: CASTSNPYGYTF
V gene: TRBV6-5; J gene: TRBJ1-2; D gene: -; clone size: -; CDR3 DNA: TGTGCCAGCAGAAACCGGCAGGGGAGTGGCTACACCTTC; CDR3 protein: CASRNRQGSGYTF
V gene: TRBV2; J gene: TRBJ2-7; D gene: -; clone size: few; CDR3 DNA: TGTGCCAGCGGCAGAGGGGGCTACGAGCAGTACTTC; CDR3 protein: CASGRGGYEQYF
V gene: TRBV30; J gene: TRBJ1-6; D gene: -; clone size: few; CDR3 DNA: TGTGCCTGGAGTACTACCCCCAATTCACCCCTCCACTTT; CDR3 protein: CAWSTTPNSPLHF
V gene: TRBV28; J gene: TRBJ1-1; D gene: -; clone size: few; CDR3 DNA: TGTGCCAGCAGTTTATTGACAGTTCAAACTGAAGCTTTCTTT; CDR3 protein: CASSLLTVQTEAFF
V gene: TRBV30; J gene: TRBJ1-2; D gene: -; clone size: -; CDR3 DNA: TGTGCCTGGAGTGTAAGCGCCCTCGGGAGCTACACCTTC; CDR3 protein: CAWSVSALGSYTF
V gene: TRBV9; J gene: TRBJ1-6; D gene: TRBD1; clone size: few; CDR3 DNA: TGTGCCAGCAACTCAGGACAGGGAAATTCACCCCTCCACTTT; CDR3 protein: CASNSGQGNSPLHF
V gene: TRBV30; J gene: TRBJ1-2; D gene: TRBD1; clone size: few; CDR3 DNA: TGTGCCTGGAGTGTCCGCAGGGGGGTTCCTGGCTACACCTTC; CDR3 protein: CAWSVRRGVPGYTF
V gene: TRBV30; J gene: TRBJ2-7; D gene: -; clone size: -; CDR3 DNA: TGTGCCTGGAGTGTACGAGGGACGTACGAGCAGTACTTC; CDR3 protein: CAWSVRGTYEQYF
V gene: TRBV30; J gene: TRBJ2-5; D gene: -; clone size: -; CDR3 DNA: TGTGCCTGGAGTGTAGGAGCAAAAGAGACCCAGTACTTC; CDR3 protein: CAWSVGAKETQYF
V gene: TRBV5-1; J gene: TRBJ2-7; D gene: -; clone size: few; CDR3 DNA: TGCGCCAGCAGCTTGGCGATGACAGTGAAGTCCTACGAGCAGTACTTC; CDR3 protein: CASSLAMTVKSYEQYF
V gene: TRBV9; J gene: TRBJ1-4; D gene: -; clone size: few; CDR3 DNA: TGTGCCAGCAGCCCCCGCCAAGCAACTAATGAAAAACTGTTTTTT; CDR3 protein: CASSPRQATNEKLFF
V gene: TRBV30; J gene: TRBJ1-5; D gene: -; clone size: -; CDR3 DNA: TGTGCCTGGGGGGCCCCGGGGCAGCCCCAGCATTTT; CDR3 protein: CAWGAPGQPQHF
V gene: TRBV28; J gene: TRBJ1-5; D gene: -; clone size: -; CDR3 DNA: TGTGCCGGTCAGTATCGTGGCAATCAGCCCCAGCATTTT; CDR3 protein: CAGQYRGNQPQHF
V gene: TRBV25-1; J gene: TRBJ1-5; D gene: -; clone size: -; CDR3 DNA: TGTGCCAGCAGTGAATCGGGGGTTGGTCAGCCCCAGCATTTT; CDR3 protein: CASSESGVGQPQHF
V gene: TRBV6-5; J gene: TRBJ1-5; D gene: -; clone size: few; CDR3 DNA: TGTGCCAGCAGTTACAGGGATAATCAGCCCCAGCATTTT; CDR3 protein: CASSYRDNQPQHF
V gene: TRBV4-1; J gene: TRBJ2-7; D gene: -; clone size: few; CDR3 DNA: TGCGCCAGCAGCCAAGCTCGAGGAGCGGGCCAGGCCTACGAGCAGTACTTC; CDR3 protein: CASSQARGAGQAYEQYF
V gene: TRBV30; J gene: TRBJ1-4; D gene: -; clone size: -; CDR3 DNA: TGTGCCTGGAGTCGAGGGGAGCGCGGAAAACTGTTTTTT; CDR3 protein: CAWSRGERGKLFF
V gene: TRBV6-1; J gene: TRBJ1-1; D gene: TRBD1; clone size: few; CDR3 DNA: TGTGCCAGCAGGGGACAGGCTCCGAACACTGAAGCTTTCTTT; CDR3 protein: CASRGQAPNTEAFF
V gene: TRBV10-1; J gene: TRBJ2-5; D gene: TRBD1; clone size: -; CDR3 DNA: TGCGCCAGCAGTGAGTCGGCCGGACAGGGCGGCGAGACCCAGTACTTC; CDR3 protein: CASSESAGQGGETQYF
V gene: TRBV6-5; J gene: TRBJ1-5; D gene: TRBD1; clone size: few; CDR3 DNA: TGTGCCAGCAGACCCGGGACAGCGGGTCAGCCCCAGCATTTT; CDR3 protein: CASRPGTAGQPQHF
V gene: TRBV6-5; J gene: TRBJ1-6; D gene: TRBD1; clone size: few; CDR3 DNA: TGTGCCAGCATTGACAGGGGCGCGAGGTCACCCCTCCACTTT; CDR3 protein: CASIDRGARSPLHF
V gene: TRBV30; J gene: TRBJ2-1; D gene: -; clone size: -; CDR3 DNA: TGTGCCTGGAGTGTACCAGGGACCTACAATGAGCAGTTCTTC; CDR3 protein: CAWSVPGTYNEQFF
V gene: TRBV2; J gene: TRBJ1-4; D gene: -; clone size: few; CDR3 DNA: TGTGCCAGCAGTGATTCAGGGACTAATGAAAAACTGTTTTTT; CDR3 protein: CASSDSGTNEKLFF
V gene: TRBV4-2; J gene: TRBJ2-7; D gene: -; clone size: few; CDR3 DNA: TGTGCCAGCAGCCAAGCTAAAGGCAGGGATCCCTACGAGCAGTACTTC; CDR3 protein: CASSQAKGRDPYEQYF
V gene: TRBV11-3; J gene: TRBJ1-1; D gene: -; clone size: large; CDR3 DNA: TGTGCCAGCAGCTTAGGACCGGTTGGATACACTGAAGCTTTCTTT; CDR3 protein: CASSLGPVGYTEAFF
V gene: TRBV29-1; J gene: TRBJ1-2; D gene: -; clone size: -; CDR3 DNA: TGCAGCGCCTTATCAGGGGAGATCTATGGCTACACCTTC; CDR3 protein: CSALSGEIYGYTF
V gene: TRBV28; J gene: TRBJ2-3; D gene: -; clone size: medium-sized; CDR3 DNA: TGTGCCAGCAGTCCGCTTGCTAGCACAGATACGCAGTATTTT; CDR3 protein: CASSPLASTDTQYF
V gene: TRBV9; J gene: TRBJ2-7; D gene: TRBD2; clone size: large; CDR3 DNA: TGTGCCAGCAGCCCCGATAGCGGGACCAGCTACGAGCAGTACTTC; CDR3 protein: CASSPDSGTSYEQYF
V gene: TRBV30; J gene: TRBJ1-4; D gene: -; clone size: -; CDR3 DNA: TGTGCCTCCGAGGGAGGTTCCGCAACTAATGAAAAACTGTTTTTT; CDR3 protein: CASEGGSATNEKLFF
V gene: TRBV30; J gene: TRBJ1-5; D gene: TRBD1; clone size: -; CDR3 DNA: TGTGCCTGGAGTGTACAGGGGGGAGGTCAGCCCCAGCATTTT; CDR3 protein: CAWSVQGGGQPQHF
V gene: TRBV7-2; J gene: TRBJ2-5; D gene: -; clone size: few; CDR3 DNA: TGTGCCAGCAGCTCTCTCGGGGCGTCTCCAGAGACCCAGTACTTC; CDR3 protein: CASSSLGASPETQYF
V gene: TRBV6-1; J gene: TRBJ2-7; D gene: -; clone size: -; CDR3 DNA: TGTGCCAGCAAGCAGGGGGGATCGAGCTCCTACGAGCAGTACTTC; CDR3 protein: CASKQGGSSSYEQYF
V gene: TRBV30; J gene: TRBJ1-1; D gene: -; clone size: -; CDR3 DNA: TGTGCCTGGAGGAGTTGGCGGGGGAACCTTGAAGCTTTCTTT; CDR3 protein: CAWRSWRGNLEAFF
V gene: TRBV19; J gene: TRBJ1-3; D gene: -; clone size: few; CDR3 DNA: TGTGCCAGTAGTATAATCGTCGGCAGGACCTCTGGAAACACCATATATTTT; CDR3 protein: CASSIIVGRTSGNTIYF
V gene: TRBV30; J gene: TRBJ1-5; D gene: TRBD1; clone size: -; CDR3 DNA: TGTGCCTGGAGCCCGACAGGGAACCAGCCCCAGCATTTT; CDR3 protein: CAWSPTGNQPQHF
V gene: TRBV30; J gene: TRBJ1-5; D gene: TRBD1; clone size: -; CDR3 DNA: TGTGCCTGGAGTGACGGGACAGGGGGGTTGGCCCAGCATTTT; CDR3 protein: CAWSDGTGGLAQHF
V gene: TRBV19; J gene: TRBJ1-1; D gene: -; clone size: -; CDR3 DNA: TGTGCCAGTAGTATAAGAAATACGGCCACTGAAGCTTTCTTT; CDR3 protein: CASSIRNTATEAFF
V gene: TRBV30; J gene: TRBJ1-4; D gene: TRBD1; clone size: -; CDR3 DNA: TGTGCCTGGAGTGTACAGAGGGGGCAGAGTGAAAAACTGTTTTTT; CDR3 protein: CAWSVQRGQSEKLFF
V gene: TRBV30; J gene: TRBJ2-3; D gene: TRBD2; clone size: -; CDR3 DNA: TGTGCCTGGAGTGTACCGCAACTAGCGGGGGGGCCAGATACGCAGTATTTT; CDR3 protein: CAWSVPQLAGGPDTQYF
V gene: TRBV5-4; J gene: TRBJ1-2; D gene: TRBD1; clone size: few; CDR3 DNA: TGTGCCAGCAGCCTCACGGGACAGGGGCATGGCTACACCTTC; CDR3 protein: CASSLTGQGHGYTF
V gene: TRBV29-1; J gene: TRBJ1-2; D gene: -; clone size: medium-sized; CDR3 DNA: TGCAGCGTTGAGGGCTATGGCTACACCTTC; CDR3 protein: CSVEGYGYTF
V gene: TRBV7-6; J gene: TRBJ2-2; D gene: TRBD2; clone size: medium-sized; CDR3 DNA: TGTGCCAGCAGCTTAGTTTTATTGGTGACTAGCGGGAGAAAGATGGCCGGGGAGCTGTTTTTT; CDR3 protein: CASSLVLLVTSGRKMAGELFF
V gene: TRBV4-3; J gene: TRBJ1-3; D gene: -; clone size: few; CDR3 DNA: TGCGCCAGCAGCCCGAGGGCGGGGGGCAGAGTTGGAAACACCATATATTTT; CDR3 protein: CASSPRAGGRVGNTIYF
V gene: TRBV30; J gene: TRBJ2-7; D gene: TRBD2; clone size: -; CDR3 DNA: TGTGCCTGGAGTTTCCGCCCCCAAGCGGGAGGGCCCTACGAGCAGTACTTC; CDR3 protein: CAWSFRPQAGGPYEQYF